The 5 T cell receptor beta chains presented below share a single source sample, sequenced in a study of cytomegalovirus exposure and HLA in healthy donors. This table comes from immunoSEQ multiplex PCR, and its TCRdb copy is limited to in-frame clones, with some not included. The sample lists some 130,000 clones; just under 85% were seen once. The sequencing sample was made of PBMCs. All receptors come from a man aged 25 to 40 in good health and CMV-seropositive.

V and J are TRBV6-5 and TRBJ2-3, with D possibly being TRBD1 (6 bases). CDR3 length: 15 residues. Germline V gene sequence: CDR1 MNHEY, CDR2 SVGAGI. The ends were cut back, 0 bases at V and 5 bases at J, with 12 bases in the middle. CDR3 bases: TGTGCCAGCAGTTACTCGTCACAGGGTAAAGATACGCAGTATTTT. Translated, it gives CASSYSSQGKDTQYF.

The chain couples TRBV4-1 to TRBJ2-1, with D unresolved. The CDR3 length is 14 residues. Trimming shortened V by 5 bases and J by 6 bases, and 14 bases separated the two germline ends. Per germline, CDR1 MGHRA and CDR2 YSYEKL. CDR3 residues: CASSISRVGNEQFF. The CDR3 DNA reads TGCGCCAGCAGCATCAGCCGGGTGGGCAATGAGCAGTTCTTC.

The chain is built from TRBV7-9 and TRBJ1-5, with 7 bases lining up with TRBD1. The CDR3 contains 17 residues. Trimming removed 0 bases from V and 6 bases from J; junction bases left unmatched: 11. CDR1 and CDR2 from the germline V gene are SEHNR and FQNEAQ (reference sequence). CDR3: CASSLALEGALSQPQHF. The CDR3 DNA reads TGTGCCAGCAGCTTAGCGTTGGAGGGGGCCTTAAGTCAGCCCCAGCATTTT. Variable domain in full (rest from reference TRBV7-9 and TRBJ1-5): DTGVSQNPRHKITKRGQNVTFRCDPISEHNRLYWYRQTLGQGPEFLTYFQNEAQLEKSRLLSDRFSAERPKGSFSTLEIQRTEQGDSAMYLCASSLALEGALSQPQHFGDGTRLSIL.

With regard to this clone: Other nucleotide sequences in the sample specify the same CDR3. The rearrangement joins TRBV5-1 to TRBJ2-1, with TRBD2 as a possible D gene (7 bases). With 4 bases removed from V and 0 bases from J, the gap between germline ends came to 14 bases. Germline CDR1 reads SGHRS; CDR2 reads YFSETQ. CDR3 size: 16 residues. DNA for the CDR3: TGCGCCAGCAGCCTAGGAGGGGGGGGCTCCTACAATGAGCAGTTCTTC. Translating it yields CASSLGGGGSYNEQFF.

This clone was counted only a few times. This chain links TRBV11-1 with TRBJ2-7, with 10 bases identical to TRBD2. From germline, CDR1 is SGHAT and CDR2 FQDESV (reference sequence). This CDR3 region has 14 residues. J was trimmed by 3 bases and V by 1 base; bases with no gene match: 0. CDR3 sequence: CASSLGLAGYEQYF. In nucleotides, the CDR3 is TGTGCCAGCAGCTTAGGACTAGCGGGCTACGAGCAGTACTTC.